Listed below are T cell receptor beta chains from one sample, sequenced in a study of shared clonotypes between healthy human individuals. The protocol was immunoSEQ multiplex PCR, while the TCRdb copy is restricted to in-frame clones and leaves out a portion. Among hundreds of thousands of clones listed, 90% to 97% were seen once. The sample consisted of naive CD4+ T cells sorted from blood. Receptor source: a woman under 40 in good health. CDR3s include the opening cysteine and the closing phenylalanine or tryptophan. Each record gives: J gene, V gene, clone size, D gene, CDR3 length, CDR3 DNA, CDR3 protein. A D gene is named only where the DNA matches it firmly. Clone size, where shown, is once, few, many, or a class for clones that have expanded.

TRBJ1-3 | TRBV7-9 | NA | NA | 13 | TGTGCCAGCAGACAGGGTGACGGAAACACCATATATTTT | CASRQGDGNTIYF
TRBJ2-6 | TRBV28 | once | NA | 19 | TGTGCCAGCAGCTGGGCTCGGGGCAGGGCAATCTCTGGGGCCAACGTCCTGACTTTC | CASSWARGRAISGANVLTF
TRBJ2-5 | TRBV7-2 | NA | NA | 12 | TGTGCCAGCAGCCCCGCCAGTGGGGCCCAGTACTTC | CASSPASGAQYF
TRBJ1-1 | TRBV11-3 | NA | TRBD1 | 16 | TGTGCCAGCAGCTTAGGTTGGACAGGGACGAACACTGAAGCTTTCTTT | CASSLGWTGTNTEAFF
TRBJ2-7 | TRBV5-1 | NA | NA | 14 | TGCGCCAGCGGCCCGTCGGGAATCCGCTACGAGCAGTACTTC | CASGPSGIRYEQYF
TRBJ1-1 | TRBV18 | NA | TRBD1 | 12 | TGTGCCAGCTCCATCACAGGGGGCCGAGCTTTCTTT | CASSITGGRAFF
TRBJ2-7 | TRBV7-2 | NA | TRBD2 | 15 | TGTGCCAGCAGCTTAGCCGGGAGGGGGGCCTACGAGCAGTACTTC | CASSLAGRGAYEQYF
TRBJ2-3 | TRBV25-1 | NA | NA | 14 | TGTGCCAGCAGTGACAGGGGAAGTACAGATACGCAGTATTTT | CASSDRGSTDTQYF
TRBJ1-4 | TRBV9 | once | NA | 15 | TGTGCCAGCAGCGATCGGGGAGGGGGAAATGAAAAACTGTTTTTT | CASSDRGGGNEKLFF
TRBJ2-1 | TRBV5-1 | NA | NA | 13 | TGCGCCAGCAGCTTAAGGCGCGGGGATGAGCAGTTCTTC | CASSLRRGDEQFF
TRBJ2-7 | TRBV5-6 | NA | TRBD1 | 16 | TGTGCCAGCAGCTTAATGGCGGGCGAGGGGGCTAACGAGCAGTACTTC | CASSLMAGEGANEQYF
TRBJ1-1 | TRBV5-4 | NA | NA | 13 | TGTGCCAGCAGCTTAGGGCTGGGGGGTGAAGCTTTCTTT | CASSLGLGGEAFF
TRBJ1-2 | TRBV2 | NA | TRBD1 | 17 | TGTGCCAGCAGTGAAGGAGGGGACAGTTTTTTTCCCTATGGCTACACCTTC | CASSEGGDSFFPYGYTF
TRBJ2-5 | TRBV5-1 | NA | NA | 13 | TGCGCCAGCGGAATCATCGAGAGTGGGAGGCAGTACTTC | CASGIIESGRQYF
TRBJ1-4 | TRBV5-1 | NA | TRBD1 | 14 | TGCGCCAGCAAAGGACAGGGGGCTAATGAAAAACTGTTTTTT | CASKGQGANEKLFF
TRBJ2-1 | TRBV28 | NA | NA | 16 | TGTGCCAGCAGTGCTAAGTTAATAACCGGGGACAATGAGCAGTTCTTC | CASSAKLITGDNEQFF
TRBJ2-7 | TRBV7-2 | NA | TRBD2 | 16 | TGTGCCAGCAGCTTACAACCGGGACTAGCGGGAGGCGAGCAGTACTTC | CASSLQPGLAGGEQYF
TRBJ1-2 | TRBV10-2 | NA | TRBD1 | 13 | TGCGCCAGCAGTGCCTCGACAGGGGGTGGCTACACCTTC | CASSASTGGGYTF
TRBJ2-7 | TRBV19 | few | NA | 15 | TGTGCCAGTAGGCCCGGTTGGGGGGCTAGTGAGGAGCAGTACTTC | CASRPGWGASEEQYF
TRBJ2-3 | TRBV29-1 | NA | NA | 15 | TGCAGCGTTTATACCGGGGAGGCGGACACAGATACGCAGTATTTT | CSVYTGEADTDTQYF
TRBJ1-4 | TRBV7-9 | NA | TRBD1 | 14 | TGTGCCAGCAGCTTGACAGGGGGAAGCGAAAAACTGTTTTTT | CASSLTGGSEKLFF
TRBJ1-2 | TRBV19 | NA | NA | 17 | TGTGCCAGTAGTATAATCCCGGGGGCCTACGTAAACTATGGCTACACCTTC | CASSIIPGAYVNYGYTF
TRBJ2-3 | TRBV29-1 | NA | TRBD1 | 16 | TGCAGCGTTTCATCACCACAGGGGGTAGGCACAGATACGCAGTATTTT | CSVSSPQGVGTDTQYF
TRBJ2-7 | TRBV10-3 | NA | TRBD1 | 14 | TGTGCCATCAGTGAAACGGGACAGGGCTACGAGCAGTACTTC | CAISETGQGYEQYF
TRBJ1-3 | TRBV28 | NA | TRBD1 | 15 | TGTGCCAGCAGTTTCAAGGGGGCTTGGGGAAACACCATATATTTT | CASSFKGAWGNTIYF